This entry lists 28 T cell receptor beta chains sequenced from one sample in a study of blood T cell repertoires in COVID-19. TCRdb keeps only in-frame clones here, not all; method: immunoSEQ multiplex PCR. The sample yields under 150,000 clones, 55% to 70% seen once. The specimen was peripheral blood. Receptors were obtained from a woman between 70 and 85 years old with acute or convalescent COVID-19.

V usage is TRBV5-6 and J usage is TRBJ1-4, with D possibly being TRBD1 (5 bases). CDR1 is SGHDT, CDR2 YYEEEE, per germline. Trimming removed 0 bases from V and 4 bases from J, with 16 bases in between. The CDR3 runs to 17 residues. CDR3 region: CASSLAEWGGNNEKLFF. The CDR3, as DNA: TGTGCCAGCAGCTTGGCCGAATGGGGCGGTAATAATGAAAAACTGTTTTTT.

The genes are TRBV29-1 and TRBJ2-1, with 8 positions matching TRBD2. Unmatched junction bases numbered 6, after V lost 4 bases and J lost 4 bases. CDR3 length equals 14 residues. Germline CDR1 reads SQVTM; CDR2 reads ANQGSEA. CDR3 sequence reads: CSVAGSGAYNEQFF. Written as DNA, the CDR3 is TGCAGCGTTGCTGGTAGCGGGGCTTACAATGAGCAGTTCTTC.

The chain links TRBV3-1 (or the pseudogene TRBV3-2) to TRBJ1-4; D might be TRBD1 (6 bases). CDR3 length: 14 amino acids. Germline V gene sequence: CDR1 LGHDT, CDR2 YNNKEL (reference sequence). Trimming removed 4 bases at V and 4 bases at J, with 10 bases between. CDR3 region: CASSPQGFNEKLFF. CDR3 DNA: TGTGCCAGCAGCCCCCAGGGGTTTAATGAAAAACTGTTTTTT.

The chain recombines TRBV7-2 with TRBJ1-3; perhaps TRBD1 as D (6 bases). CDR3 length equals 13 residues. V was trimmed by 6 bases and J by 4 bases, leaving 10 bases between them. CDR1 and CDR2 (germline): SGHTA, FQGNSA. The CDR3 region has the DNA TGTGCCAGCAGGGTTCAGGGGGGAAACACCATATATTTT. Its translation: CASRVQGGNTIYF.

The chain links TRBV7-9 to TRBJ2-7; no clear D. The CDR3 sequence is 15 residues long. Germline V gives CDR1 SEHNR, CDR2 FQNEAQ (reference sequence). Trimming cost V 1 base and J 0 bases, with 10 bases left between them. The CDR3 is CASSLDIAGSYEQYF. The CDR3 DNA reads as TGTGCCAGCAGCTTAGATATCGCAGGCTCCTACGAGCAGTACTTC.

This chain links TRBV23-1 with TRBJ2-1; 8 nucleotides line up with TRBD1. TRBV23-1 is flagged as an ORF with uncertain function. Trimming took 2 bases from V and 5 from J; bases not matched to a gene: 11. This CDR3 spans 17 amino acids. Here the CDR3 reads CASSQTTTGTGHNEQFF. The CDR3 DNA is TGCGCCAGCAGTCAAACCACGACCGGGACAGGTCACAATGAGCAGTTCTTC.

This chain joins TRBV11-2 and TRBJ2-7; D call uncertain. The CDR3 is 14 amino acids. The germline gives CDR1 SGHAT, CDR2 FQNNGV. V dropped 5 bases and J dropped 5 bases, with 16 bases sitting between them. CDR3: CASSVPFLGHEQYF. CDR3 DNA sequence: TGTGCCAGCAGCGTGCCGTTTTTGGGCCACGAGCAGTACTTC. Looking up the rest from reference TRBV11-2 and TRBJ2-7 gives the full variable domain: EAGVAQSPRYKIIEKRQSVAFWCNPISGHATLYWYQQILGQGPKLLIQFQNNGVVDDSQLPKDRFSAERLKGVDSTLKIQPAKLEDSAVYLCASSVPFLGHEQYFGPGTRLTVT.

V gene TRBV7-6 combines with J gene TRBJ1-2; D gene uncertain. The CDR3 extends over 14 amino acids. Trimming took 3 bases from V and 0 from J, leaving 8 bases between them. Germline V lookup: CDR1 SGHVS, CDR2 FNYEAQ. CDR3 sequence (DNA): TGTGCCAGCAGCTTGAATGGAGCTAACTATGGCTACACCTTC. As protein: CASSLNGANYGYTF.

This chain uses TRBV2 with TRBJ1-2, with D possibly TRBD1 on 5 matching bases. There are 13 residues in the CDR3. CDR1 and CDR2 (germline): SNHLY, FYNNEI. The germline V and J ends were trimmed by 4 bases and 4 bases, with 10 bases remaining between them. The CDR3 DNA follows: TGTGCCAGCAGTGTACAGGCGACCTATGGCTACACCTTC. Amino acid sequence: CASSVQATYGYTF.

In this sample, this clone turned up a few times. V is TRBV5-4 and J is TRBJ2-2, with a weak D call TRBD1 (6 bases). Trimming removed 5 bases at V and 0 bases at J, with 11 bases between. Germline CDR1 and CDR2: SGHNT and YYREEE (reference sequence). The CDR3 loop spans 15 amino acids. The CDR3 DNA follows: TGTGCCAGCAGTTTCGACAGGACGAACACCGGGGAGCTGTTTTTT. This translates into CASSFDRTNTGELFF. Based on the CDR3 plus reference TRBV5-4 and TRBJ2-2, the full variable domain is ETGVTQSPTHLIKTRGQQVTLRCSSQSGHNTVSWYQQALGQGPQFIFQYYREEENGRGNFPPRFSGLQFPNYSSELNVNALELDDSALYLCASSFDRTNTGELFFGEGSRLTVL.

This chain uses TRBV3-1 (or the pseudogene TRBV3-2) with TRBJ2-5, with TRBD2 matching over 7 bases. J was trimmed by 0 bases and V by 1 base; bases with no gene match: 8. Per the germline V gene, CDR1 is LGHDT and CDR2 is YNNKEL (reference sequence). This CDR3 has 17 amino acids. CDR3 nucleotides: TGTGCCAGCAGCCAAGGGAGCCGACTAGCCAACCAAGAGACCCAGTACTTC. Its translation is CASSQGSRLANQETQYF.

The chain joins TRBV5-1 to TRBJ2-7; 8 nucleotides align to TRBD1. The CDR3 has 12 amino acids. Trimming took 6 bases from V and 6 from J; bases not matched to a gene: 5. Germline CDR1 SGHRS, CDR2 YFSETQ. The CDR3 sequence is CASTGGAAEQYF. CDR3 in DNA: TGCGCCAGCACAGGGGGCGCAGCCGAGCAGTACTTC. The whole variable domain, filled in from reference TRBV5-1 and TRBJ2-7, reads KAGVTQTPRYLIKTRGQQVTLSCSPISGHRSVSWYQQTPGQGLQFLFEYFSETQRNKGNFPGRFSGRQFSNSRSEMNVSTLELGDSALYLCASTGGAAEQYFGPGTRLTVT.

The chain uses TRBV5-4 and TRBJ2-2, with 9 bases fitting TRBD2. Germline V gene sequence: CDR1 SGHNT, CDR2 YYREEE (reference sequence). The CDR3 covers 17 residues. The V and J ends lost 0 bases and 5 bases, in that order; junction bases with no gene match: 8. This CDR3 reads CASSLAGGRAGTGELFF. The CDR3 DNA reads as TGTGCCAGCAGCTTGGCAGGCGGGAGGGCCGGAACCGGGGAGCTGTTTTTT.

The chain links TRBV7-9 to TRBJ2-7, with 7 bases matching TRBD1. After removal of 10 bases from V and 2 bases from J, the junction contained 8 bases not matched to a gene. Germline V CDR1 and CDR2: SEHNR, FQNEAQ (reference sequence). The CDR3 extends over 13 amino acids. The CDR3 coding sequence is TGTGCCATCGGTGACAGGGCCCCCTACGAGCAGTACTTC. Translation: CAIGDRAPYEQYF.

This clone was recorded a few times. This chain links TRBV2 with TRBJ1-1; TRBD1 aligns across 10 bases. CDR3 length equals 13 residues. Germline CDR1 and CDR2: SNHLY and FYNNEI. Trimming removed 7 bases from V and 3 bases from J; junction bases left unmatched: 2. CDR3 sequence (DNA): TGTGCCAGCACGACAGGGGGCTACACTGAAGCTTTCTTT. Translation gives CASTTGGYTEAFF.

The V call is TRBV2, the J call TRBJ1-1, with D perhaps matching TRBD1 (6 bases). Trimming cost V 6 bases and J 0 bases, with 14 bases left between them. Germline V lookup: CDR1 SNHLY, CDR2 FYNNEI. The CDR3 is made up of 15 amino acids. This chain's CDR3 is CASRPGRGVNTEAFF. In DNA, the CDR3 is TGTGCCAGCAGGCCAGGGAGGGGGGTGAACACTGAAGCTTTCTTT.

V usage is TRBV18 and J usage is TRBJ2-2; 9 bases map to TRBD1. With 2 bases clipped from V and 2 bases from J, the junction kept 3 bases outside the gene matches. Germline V gene data show CDR1 as KGHSH and CDR2 as LQKENI. This CDR3 is built from 16 residues. CDR3 nucleotide sequence: TGTGCCAGCTCACCATCGGGACAGGGCAACACCGGGGAGCTGTTTTTT. The encoded protein is CASSPSGQGNTGELFF.

CDR3 protein: CASSYGETQYF. In DNA form, the CDR3 reads TGTGCCAGCAGTTACGGGGAGACCCAGTACTTC. The chain recombines TRBV12-3 or TRBV12-4 with TRBJ2-5; D remains unclear. The CDR3 loop spans 11 amino acids. Trimming took off 4 bases at V and 5 bases at J, with 5 bases between the two ends.

The rearrangement links TRBV5-4 to TRBJ2-5; the match to TRBD1 covers 10 bases. CDR1 and CDR2 (germline): SGHNT, YYREEE (reference sequence). The CDR3 covers 16 residues. V shed 4 bases, J shed 1 base, and the junction held 7 bases outside the gene matches. CDR3 loop: CASSGGTGVSQETQYF. CDR3 bases: TGTGCCAGCAGCGGTGGGACAGGGGTTTCCCAAGAGACCCAGTACTTC.

This clone was observed a few times. The rearrangement uses TRBV7-8 and TRBJ1-1, with D possibly TRBD1 on 5 matching bases. With 5 bases removed from V and 7 bases from J, the gap between germline ends came to 14 bases. This CDR3 has 13 amino acids. The germline CDR1 and CDR2 sequences are SGHVS and FQNEAQ. DNA of the CDR3: TGTGCCAGCAGCCCCCAAGGGGTCGGTGAAGCTTTCTTT. Translated: CASSPQGVGEAFF.

The chain links TRBV28 to TRBJ1-3, with D perhaps matching TRBD1 (6 bases). This CDR3 is 14 amino acids long. Per germline, CDR1 MDHEN and CDR2 SYDVKM. V gave up 7 bases and J gave up 8 bases, with 18 bases separating them. The CDR3 DNA sequence: TGTGCCAGCAAGCCGACAGGCATCGTTGACACCATATATTTT. This translates into CASKPTGIVDTIYF.

This clone was seen once. The chain employs TRBV27 and TRBJ2-7; TRBD1 aligns across 7 bases. This CDR3 is built from 17 residues. With 2 bases clipped from V and 2 bases from J, the junction kept 12 bases outside the gene matches. Germline V CDR1 and CDR2: MNHEY, SMNVEV (reference sequence). CDR3 amino acids: CASSLGMGTAQAYEQYF. As DNA, the CDR3 is TGTGCCAGCAGTTTAGGCATGGGGACAGCTCAAGCCTACGAGCAGTACTTC.

This sequence joins TRBV7-9 and TRBJ2-7, with D unclear. Germline-derived CDR1 and CDR2 are SEHNR and FQNEAQ (reference sequence). The V end was cut by 5 bases, the J end by 4 bases, with 9 bases between. The CDR3 sequence is 12 residues long. In DNA, the CDR3 is TGTGCCAGCAGCCCACTTCTGTACGAGCAGTACTTC. It specifies CASSPLLYEQYF.

The V call is TRBV10-2, the J call TRBJ2-1; 13 bases align to TRBD2. V lost 8 bases to trimming and J lost 7 bases; unmatched junction nucleotides: 8. Germline values: CDR1 WSHSY, CDR2 SAAADI. This CDR3 has 15 residues. CDR3: CASLRGLAGINEQFF. The DNA of the CDR3 is TGCGCCAGCCTGAGGGGACTAGCGGGGATAAATGAGCAGTTCTTC.

This clone was recorded a few times. The DNA for the CDR3 is TGTGCCAGCAGCCCTCGGACAGGGCATGGGGCCGGAAACACCATATATTTT. Protein: CASSPRTGHGAGNTIYF. J is TRBJ1-3 and V is TRBV9; TRBD1 aligns across 8 bases. Germline V gene data show CDR1 as SGDLS and CDR2 as YYNGEE. The CDR3 covers 17 residues. V lost 4 bases and J lost 4; bases outside the gene matches: 13.

The chain combines TRBV24-1 with TRBJ2-5; D possibly corresponds to TRBD2 (5 bases). Germline assignment: CDR1 KGHDR and CDR2 SFDVKD. The CDR3 is 14 amino acids. The germline V and J ends were trimmed by 4 bases and 1 base, with 9 bases remaining between them. The CDR3 here is CATSDQRIQETQYF. CDR3 nucleotides: TGTGCCACCAGTGACCAGCGGATCCAAGAGACCCAGTACTTC.

V is TRBV27 and J is TRBJ1-2; 9 positions agree with TRBD1. V was pared by 2 bases and J by 4 bases, with 8 bases of the junction left unmatched. Germline loops: CDR1 MNHEY, CDR2 SMNVEV (reference sequence). CDR3 length equals 16 residues. The CDR3 coding sequence is TGTGCCAGCAGTTTAACTCCTACAGGGGGCGGCTATGGCTACACCTTC. Translating it yields CASSLTPTGGGYGYTF.

The chain combines TRBV18 with TRBJ1-5, with D unresolved. The V gene lost 3 bases and the J gene lost 0 bases, with 9 bases spanning the gap. CDR3 length: 15 residues. Germline V gives CDR1 KGHSH, CDR2 LQKENI. DNA for the CDR3: TGTGCCAGCTCACCGGGAGGCAATAGCAATCAGCCCCAGCATTTT. Encoded protein: CASSPGGNSNQPQHF.